These T cell receptor beta chains were read from a single sample in a study of shared clonotypes between healthy human individuals. TCRdb's copy holds only in-frame clones and misses some; the assay was immunoSEQ multiplex PCR. The top ten clones hold around half of a sample with about 100,000 clones, approximately 70% of them seen once. Sequenced sample: memory CD8+ T cells sorted from blood. Receptors were obtained from a young man in good health. Each CDR3 is given with its conserved first and last residue. D genes are given only for firm matches. Only some rows state a clone size, as once, few, many or a class for expanded clones.

.	TRBV27	.	TRBJ2-2	TGTGCCAGCAGTCCCCAAGTGGCAATAGGGGCGGCCGGGGAGCTGTTTTTT	CASSPQVAIGAAGELFF
once	TRBV5-4	.	TRBJ1-5	TGTGCCAGCAGCTTGAGGGGTAGCAATCAGCCCCAGCATTTT	CASSLRGSNQPQHF
few	TRBV2	.	TRBJ2-1	TGTGCCAGCAGTCTCCAGGACTCTGTGAATGACAATGAGCAGTTCTTC	CASSLQDSVNDNEQFF
.	TRBV7-2	TRBD2	TRBJ2-5	TGTGCCAGCAGCTTAGATGGAAGAACTAGCGGGACTCAAGAGACCCAGTACTTC	CASSLDGRTSGTQETQYF
.	TRBV10-2	.	TRBJ2-5	TGCGCCAGCAGTGAGTCACTTACCCGAGAGACCCAGTACTTC	CASSESLTRETQYF
.	TRBV2	.	TRBJ2-4	TGTGCCAGCGAGAGAGCCTCTGGCAAAAACATTCAGTACTTC	CASERASGKNIQYF
few	TRBV6-1	TRBD1	TRBJ2-7	TGTGCCAGCAGTGAAGGACAGGGGGAATTCTACGAGCAGTACTTC	CASSEGQGEFYEQYF
.	TRBV7-9	.	TRBJ2-3	TGTGCCAGCAGAGCTCTCCAGGGAGCGGCAGATACGCAGTATTTT	CASRALQGAADTQYF
.	TRBV5-6	TRBD2	TRBJ2-2	TGTGCCAGCAGCTTGGCTGCGGGAGGTTTCCGCACCGGGGAGCTGTTTTTT	CASSLAAGGFRTGELFF
.	TRBV2	.	TRBJ2-3	TGTGCCAGCATGCGGGACCGCACAGATACGCAGTATTTT	CASMRDRTDTQYF
.	TRBV18	TRBD1	TRBJ2-2	TGTGCCAGCTCTGACAGGGGTGTCACCGGGGAGCTGTTTTTT	CASSDRGVTGELFF
few	TRBV13	.	TRBJ2-3	TGTGCCAGCAGCTTAGGGGCTAGCGTTGGCACAGATACGCAGTATTTT	CASSLGASVGTDTQYF
.	TRBV10-3	.	TRBJ2-7	TGTGCCATCAATCGGGAGTTGGCAAGCTCCTACGAGCAGTACTTC	CAINRELASSYEQYF
.	TRBV18	TRBD1	TRBJ2-5	TGTGCCAGCTCACCCAAACCGGGACAGGATATGAGAGAGACCCAGTACTTC	CASSPKPGQDMRETQYF
.	TRBV2	.	TRBJ2-7	TGTGCCAGCAGGGAGGGAGCCTACGAGCAGTACTTC	CASREGAYEQYF
.	TRBV7-8	.	TRBJ2-7	TGTGCCAGCAGCTTAGGCGGCTACTCCTACGAGCAGTACTTC	CASSLGGYSYEQYF
.	TRBV11-2	.	TRBJ2-7	TGTGCCAGCAGCTTAGGCAGGGTGAGCTACGAGCAGTACTTC	CASSLGRVSYEQYF
.	TRBV10-3	.	TRBJ2-1	TGTGCCATCAGTGAGTTGATAGAGGGGCAGTTCTTC	CAISELIEGQFF
.	TRBV7-8	.	TRBJ2-3	TGTGCCAGCAGCTTAGCGGGGGGAAGTCCTACAGATACGCAGTATTTT	CASSLAGGSPTDTQYF
few	TRBV5-1	.	TRBJ2-2	TGCGCCAGCAGCCCCCAGGAGGCCGGTCTAGGGGAGCTGTTTTTT	CASSPQEAGLGELFF
few	TRBV2	TRBD1	TRBJ2-5	TGTGCCAGCAAATGGGACAGGGGGCGGGAGACCCAGTACTTC	CASKWDRGRETQYF
.	TRBV2	.	TRBJ1-1	TGTGCCAGCACCTTAGGGGCGGGCACTGAAGCTTTCTTT	CASTLGAGTEAFF
.	TRBV4-1	.	TRBJ2-1	TGCGCCAGCAGCCAAGCCGACGCAGCCTTCAGGGACAATGAGCAGTTCTTC	CASSQADAAFRDNEQFF
.	TRBV27	TRBD1	TRBJ1-4	TGTGCCAGCAGTTCGACAGGGAATAATGAAAAACTGTTTTTT	CASSSTGNNEKLFF
.	TRBV9	.	TRBJ1-1	TGTGCCAGCAGCGCAGGGGTAGGTGAAGCTTTCTTT	CASSAGVGEAFF
.	TRBV14	.	TRBJ2-1	TGTGCCAGCAGCGCGGAACGGGGCCTCTACAATGAGCAGTTCTTC	CASSAERGLYNEQFF
.	TRBV19	.	TRBJ1-2	TGTGCCAGTACACCGGGCTATGGCTACACCTTC	CASTPGYGYTF
.	TRBV28	.	TRBJ1-5	TGTGCCAGCAGTTTCACCCTGGGTCTGGAGCCCCAGCATTTT	CASSFTLGLEPQHF
.	TRBV11-2	TRBD2	TRBJ2-7	TGTGCCAGCAGCTTTAGATTGACTAGCGGGAGGAATCGATCCTACGAGCAGTACTTC	CASSFRLTSGRNRSYEQYF
.	TRBV10-1	TRBD2	TRBJ2-1	TGCGCCAGCAGTGGGGGGTCTAGCGGGAGCAATGAGCAGTTCTTC	CASSGGSSGSNEQFF
.	TRBV7-2	TRBD1	TRBJ2-2	TGTGCCAGCAGCTGGGGACAGGGGCCCGGGGAGCTGTTTTTT	CASSWGQGPGELFF
.	TRBV7-6	TRBD1	TRBJ2-3	TGTGCCAGCGGACAGGGTCTAGGGTCCTTAAGCACAGATACGCAGTATTTT	CASGQGLGSLSTDTQYF
once	TRBV11-2	.	TRBJ2-3	TGTGCCAGCAGCTTGAGCACAGATACGCAGTATTTT	CASSLSTDTQYF
.	TRBV11-2	TRBD1	TRBJ2-2	TGTGCCAGCAGCTTAGGGACAGGGAACACCGGGGAGCTGTTTTTT	CASSLGTGNTGELFF
.	TRBV6-5	.	TRBJ1-2	TGTGCCAGCAGTCCCCAGGGGATCGGGGGCTACACCTTC	CASSPQGIGGYTF